The 27 T cell receptor beta chains presented below share a single source sample, sequenced in a study of cytomegalovirus exposure and HLA in healthy donors. 13 Jbeta primers and 60 Vbeta primers were used for the PCR. Here immunoSEQ multiplex PCR was the method, and the copy in TCRdb shows in-frame clones only, minus some. The data show some 150,000 clones, with about 80% seen just once and about a tenth held by the top ten. Material for sequencing was PBMCs. The receptors here all came from a man between 18 and 35 years old in good health and CMV-seropositive.

This clone was seen only a few times. This chain uses TRBV7-8 with TRBJ1-2, with D perhaps matching TRBD1 (5 bases). Per the germline V gene, CDR1 is SGHVS and CDR2 is FQNEAQ. V was clipped by 5 bases and J by 4 bases, with 8 bases between them. The CDR3 covers 12 residues. The CDR3 nucleotides read TGTGCCAGCAGCGACAGTACCTATGGCTACACCTTC. Protein: CASSDSTYGYTF.

The chain links TRBV15 to TRBJ1-1; tentative D call: TRBD1 (6 bases). The CDR3 is 13 residues long. Germline V gene data show CDR1 as LNHNV and CDR2 as YYDKDF (reference sequence). V shed 3 bases and J shed 5 bases, with 10 bases lying between them. CDR3 in DNA: TGTGCCACCAGCAGTACAGGGATGACTGAAGCTTTCTTT. Translating gives CATSSTGMTEAFF.

J is TRBJ2-1 and V is TRBV7-9; 15 bases match TRBD2. CDR1 is SEHNR, CDR2 FQNEAQ, per germline (reference sequence). With V trimmed by 5 bases and J by 4 bases, 3 bases remained unmatched. This CDR3 region has 16 residues. This chain's CDR3 is CASSTGLAGGYNEQFF. In nucleotides, the CDR3 is TGTGCCAGCAGCACAGGACTAGCGGGAGGGTACAATGAGCAGTTCTTC. Looking up the rest from reference TRBV7-9 and TRBJ2-1 gives the full variable domain: DTGVSQNPRHKITKRGQNVTFRCDPISEHNRLYWYRQTLGQGPEFLTYFQNEAQLEKSRLLSDRFSAERPKGSFSTLEIQRTEQGDSAMYLCASSTGLAGGYNEQFFGPGTRLTVL.

V and J are TRBV19 and TRBJ1-3; D may be TRBD1 (5 bases). V dropped 4 bases and J dropped 0 bases, with 10 bases sitting between them. The CDR3 covers 15 residues. Per the germline V gene, CDR1 is LNHDA and CDR2 is SQIVND (reference sequence). CDR3 loop: CASSTPGHSGNTIYF. The CDR3 nucleotides read TGTGCCAGTAGTACCCCAGGGCACTCTGGAAACACCATATATTTT.

The genes are TRBV10-3 and TRBJ2-7, with D perhaps TRBD2 (6 bases). The CDR3 length is 14 residues. V shed 5 bases and J shed 5 bases, with 16 bases lying between them. Germline V gene data show CDR1 as ENHRY and CDR2 as SYGVKD. The DNA of the CDR3 is TGTGCCATCAGTCCCCACCGGGGGTTGAACGAGCAGTACTTC. This translates into CAISPHRGLNEQYF.

V usage is TRBV7-9 and J usage is TRBJ1-4; unclear D gene. Germline loops: CDR1 SEHNR, CDR2 FQNEAQ (reference sequence). V was shortened by 5 bases and J by 0 bases, with 7 bases between the two germline ends. CDR3 size: 14 residues. CDR3 in amino acids: CASSPFSTNEKLFF. DNA for the CDR3: TGTGCCAGCAGCCCATTTTCAACTAATGAAAAACTGTTTTTT.

This chain joins TRBV9 and TRBJ2-7, with 7 bases lining up with TRBD2. Germline CDR1 is SGDLS and CDR2 is YYNGEE. This CDR3 comprises 16 residues. V shed 3 bases, J shed 2 bases, and the junction held 11 bases outside the gene matches. The CDR3 reads CASSGVGGKITYEQYF. The CDR3 DNA is TGTGCCAGCAGCGGGGTGGGAGGGAAGATAACCTACGAGCAGTACTTC.

The gene calls are TRBV7-6 and TRBJ1-5; TRBD1 agrees at 8 bases. The CDR3 loop spans 14 amino acids. CDR1 is SGHVS, CDR2 FNYEAQ, per germline. V dropped 5 bases and J dropped 7; count of bases not matched to a gene: 7. CDR3 DNA: TGTGCCAGCAGCCCTGGACAGGGACAACAGCCCCAGCATTTT. Translating it yields CASSPGQGQQPQHF. Full variable domain (rest looked up from reference TRBV7-6 and TRBJ1-5): GAGVSQSPRYKVTKRGQDVALRCDPISGHVSLYWYRQALGQGPEFLTYFNYEAQQDKSGLPNDRFSAERPEGSISTLTIQRTEQRDSAMYRCASSPGQGQQPQHFGDGTRLSIL.

This sequence joins TRBV30 and TRBJ1-3; 8 bases agree with TRBD1. Germline CDR1 GTSNPN, CDR2 SVGIG (reference sequence). V dropped 0 bases and J dropped 0; count of bases not matched to a gene: 4. This CDR3 contains 16 residues. CDR3 coding DNA: TGTGCCTGGAGTGTCAGGGGGCAAATCTCTGGAAACACCATATATTTT. Its translation is CAWSVRGQISGNTIYF.

In its sample, this clone was seen once. An end of the junction does not agree with germline; a read error may underlie this. The chain employs TRBV7-9 and TRBJ2-7, with TRBD1 as a possible D gene (6 bases). The CDR3 consists of 15 residues. CDR1 is SEHNR, CDR2 FQNEAQ, per germline (reference sequence). CDR3 DNA: TGTGCCAGCAGTAAAACAGGGTCCTTCGCCTACGAGCAGCACTTC. Amino acid sequence: CASSKTGSFAYEQHF.

V is TRBV27 and J is TRBJ2-1, with 7 bases lining up with TRBD2. The CDR3 spans 15 residues. From germline, CDR1 is MNHEY and CDR2 SMNVEV (reference sequence). Trimming removed 7 bases from V and 7 bases from J; junction bases left unmatched: 13. CDR3 sequence (DNA): TGTGCCAGCACATCCCGTACGGGAGCGGGGAATGAGCAGTTCTTC. Its translation: CASTSRTGAGNEQFF.

The V call is TRBV5-1, the J call TRBJ2-7; TRBD2 might be the D (7 bases). The germline V and J ends were trimmed by 0 bases and 5 bases, with 15 bases remaining between them. Per the germline V gene, CDR1 is SGHRS and CDR2 is YFSETQ. The CDR3 contains 15 residues. The CDR3 spells CASSLAGGRVHEQYF. The CDR3, as DNA: TGCGCCAGCAGCTTGGCCGGGGGGCGCGTACACGAGCAGTACTTC.

This clone was seen a few times. This chain joins TRBV27 and TRBJ1-2; no firm D call. Germline V gene lookup returns CDR1 MNHEY and CDR2 SMNVEV (reference sequence). This CDR3 contains 14 residues. The V end was cut by 1 base, the J end by 5 bases, with 11 bases between. This CDR3 reads CASSLWPVSYGYTF. The DNA of the CDR3 is TGTGCCAGCAGTTTATGGCCAGTCTCTTATGGCTACACCTTC.

The rearrangement uses TRBV15 and TRBJ1-2; weak D call: TRBD1 (5 bases). Per the germline V gene, CDR1 is LNHNV and CDR2 is YYDKDF (reference sequence). The CDR3 is 15 amino acids. Trimming pared 0 bases from V and 5 bases from J, leaving 13 bases between. In nucleotides, the CDR3 is TGTGCCACCAGCAGAGACAGCGGCGGGACTTATGGCTACACCTTC. This sequence encodes CATSRDSGGTYGYTF.

The V call is TRBV18, the J call TRBJ2-5, with D hard to call. The CDR3 consists of 14 residues. Trimming shortened V by 6 bases and J by 2 bases, and 13 bases separated the two germline ends. CDR1 KGHSH and CDR2 LQKENI come from the germline V gene. CDR3 region: CASSPSILQETQYF. The CDR3 coding sequence is TGTGCCAGCTCCCCCTCTATACTACAAGAGACCCAGTACTTC.

This clone showed up just once. The chain uses TRBV9 and TRBJ2-3; 9 nucleotides agree with TRBD2. The V segment lost 8 bases and the J segment 5 bases; nucleotides outside the gene matches: 12. Germline V gene sequence: CDR1 SGDLS, CDR2 YYNGEE. The CDR3 has 15 amino acids. CDR3: CASSQAGGLLDTQYF. CDR3 coding DNA: TGTGCCAGTAGTCAGGCGGGAGGGCTCTTAGATACGCAGTATTTT. Combining the CDR3 with reference TRBV9 and TRBJ2-3 gives the whole variable domain DSGVTQTPKHLITATGQRVTLRCSPRSGDLSVYWYQQSLDQGLQFLIQYYNGEERAKGNILERFSAQQFPDLHSELNLSSLELGDSALYFCASSQAGGLLDTQYFGPGTRLTVL.

This clone was seen a few times. The rearrangement uses TRBV25-1 and TRBJ2-7, with D possibly being TRBD2 (6 bases). The CDR3 consists of 15 residues. With 1 base removed from V and 3 bases from J, the gap between germline ends came to 13 bases. Germline lookup yields CDR1 MGHDK and CDR2 SYGVNS. As DNA, the CDR3 is TGTGCCAGCAGTGAATCTTGGGCGGAGGGCTACGAGCAGTACTTC. It translates to CASSESWAEGYEQYF.

V is TRBV11-2 and J is TRBJ2-5; TRBD1 might be the D (6 bases). Germline CDR1 SGHAT, CDR2 FQNNGV. CDR3 length: 17 amino acids. Trimming left V 3 bases short and J 3 bases short, with 20 bases between. The CDR3: CASSFGSSAGAEETQYF. In nucleotides, the CDR3 is TGTGCCAGCAGCTTTGGTTCCTCTGCAGGGGCGGAAGAGACCCAGTACTTC.

As for this clone: Other DNA sequences in the sample encode the same CDR3. V gene TRBV18 combines with J gene TRBJ2-7, with no clear D. Deletions cut 3 bases from V and 10 bases from J, with 16 bases between. The CDR3 is 13 amino acids. The germline CDR1 and CDR2 sequences are KGHSH and LQKENI. The CDR3: CASSPTEEPNQYF. The CDR3 DNA reads as TGTGCCAGCTCACCGACCGAGGAGCCCAATCAGTACTTC.

The CDR3 DNA sequence: TGCGCCAGCAGCTTGGATACAGGGGCAACCTGGGACCCCAATCAGCCCCAGCATTTT. Its protein is CASSLDTGATWDPNQPQHF. V usage is TRBV5-1 and J usage is TRBJ1-5; 7 positions agree with TRBD1. The trim removed 0 bases at V and 3 bases at J, leaving 15 bases unmatched. The CDR3 has 19 residues. The germline gives CDR1 SGHRS, CDR2 YFSETQ.

The chain uses TRBV7-9 and TRBJ2-7, with 10 nucleotides matching TRBD1. Germline V gives CDR1 SEHNR, CDR2 FQNEAQ (reference sequence). The junction had 5 bases not matched to a gene; V was cut back by 5 bases and J by 4 bases. The CDR3 sequence is 14 residues long. The CDR3: CASSPGTGDYEQYF. CDR3 nucleotide sequence: TGTGCCAGCAGCCCCGGGACAGGGGATTACGAGCAGTACTTC.

The sample holds a few counts of this clone. The J gene is TRBJ1-4, the V gene TRBV7-8; tentatively, D is TRBD1 (5 bases). Germline V gene sequence: CDR1 SGHVS, CDR2 FQNEAQ. The V gene lost 5 bases and the J gene lost 0 bases, with 13 bases spanning the gap. The CDR3 runs to 16 residues. The CDR3 coding sequence is TGTGCCAGCAGCCCAAGGACATTTGCAACTAATGAAAAACTGTTTTTT. Protein product: CASSPRTFATNEKLFF.

This rearrangement joins TRBV5-4 to TRBJ2-7; TRBD2 is a possible D gene (5 bases). The CDR3 contains 15 residues. V lost 4 bases and J 3 bases, leaving 17 bases between the germline ends. The germline V gene encodes CDR1 SGHNT and CDR2 YYREEE (reference sequence). The CDR3 nucleotides are TGTGCCAGCAGCGCCCGCTTGGAGGACCACTACGAGCAGTACTTC. This sequence encodes CASSARLEDHYEQYF. The full variable domain, with the rest looked up from reference TRBV5-4 and TRBJ2-7, is ETGVTQSPTHLIKTRGQQVTLRCSSQSGHNTVSWYQQALGQGPQFIFQYYREEENGRGNFPPRFSGLQFPNYSSELNVNALELDDSALYLCASSARLEDHYEQYFGPGTRLTVT.

The chain uses TRBV19 and TRBJ2-3, with TRBD2 identical over 9 bases. Germline CDR1 reads LNHDA; CDR2 reads SQIVND (reference sequence). Trimming took 4 bases from V and 5 from J; bases not matched to a gene: 7. The CDR3 has 15 amino acids. CDR3 sequence: CASSTLAGVGDTQYF. The DNA of the CDR3 is TGTGCCAGTAGTACATTAGCGGGAGTGGGAGATACGCAGTATTTT.

J is TRBJ2-2 and V is TRBV5-1; 7 bases agree with TRBD2. The CDR3 sequence is 16 residues long. V lost 3 bases, J lost 2 bases, and 7 bases stayed unmatched. CDR1 and CDR2 from the germline V gene are SGHRS and YFSETQ. The CDR3 region is CASSSVTGGNTGELFF. CDR3 bases: TGCGCCAGCAGCTCCGTGACGGGGGGAAACACCGGGGAGCTGTTTTTT.

The chain links TRBV4-3 to TRBJ2-7; D might be TRBD1 (5 bases). V was shortened by 1 base and J by 3 bases, with 16 bases between the two germline ends. The CDR3 is made up of 16 amino acids. Germline CDR1 is LGHNA and CDR2 is YSLEER. CDR3 protein: CASSQARAEPSYEQYF. CDR3 in DNA: TGCGCCAGCAGCCAAGCCAGGGCAGAGCCAAGCTACGAGCAGTACTTC.

The chain couples TRBV5-4 to TRBJ2-5; 11 positions agree with TRBD2. The CDR3 is 15 residues long. The germline CDR1 and CDR2 sequences are SGHNT and YYREEE (reference sequence). The J segment lost 5 bases and the V segment lost 0 bases, leaving 3 bases of the junction unmatched. The CDR3 DNA reads as TGTGCCAGCAGCTTGGAGGGACTAGCGGATGAGACCCAGTACTTC. Encoded protein: CASSLEGLADETQYF. Full variable domain (outside the CDR3, taken from reference TRBV5-4 and TRBJ2-5): ETGVTQSPTHLIKTRGQQVTLRCSSQSGHNTVSWYQQALGQGPQFIFQYYREEENGRGNFPPRFSGLQFPNYSSELNVNALELDDSALYLCASSLEGLADETQYFGPGTRLLVL.